The rows below give T cell receptor beta chains drawn from one sample of a study of T cell changes during pregnancy in multiple sclerosis. Libraries were prepared by immunoSEQ multiplex PCR; TCRdb keeps only in-frame clonotypes and omits some of them. The sample comprises around 73,000 clones, around 94% of which are singletons, and 2.8% rests with the top ten. The material was peripheral blood, obtained in the third trimester of pregnancy. The receptors derive from a female donor in good health, enrolled as a control in a pregnancy study. The CDR3 runs from the conserved cysteine through the conserved F or W. Fields, in order: J gene, V gene, D gene, clone size, CDR3 protein, CDR3 DNA. D genes are given only for firm matches. Where a row states a size, it is once, few, many or the class of an expanded clone; other rows omit it.

J: TRBJ2-7; V: TRBV5-1; D: TRBD1; size: NA; CDR3: CASSWDRNYEQYF; DNA: TGCGCCAGCAGTTGGGACAGGAACTACGAGCAGTACTTC
J: TRBJ1-1; V: TRBV5-4; D: TRBD1; size: NA; CDR3: CASRLDRPNTEAFF; DNA: TGTGCCAGCAGATTGGACAGGCCTAACACTGAAGCTTTCTTT
J: TRBJ1-6; V: TRBV28; D: NA; size: NA; CDR3: CASSQGQYNSPLHF; DNA: TGTGCCAGCAGCCAGGGACAATATAATTCACCCCTCCACTTT
J: TRBJ2-3; V: TRBV15; D: NA; size: NA; CDR3: CATSDRDWGTDTQYF; DNA: TGTGCCACCAGCGACCGGGACTGGGGCACAGATACGCAGTATTTT
J: TRBJ1-5; V: TRBV28; D: NA; size: NA; CDR3: CASSLLTLRGGPGSNQPQHF; DNA: TGTGCCAGCAGTTTGCTTACCTTAAGGGGGGGGCCTGGTAGCAATCAGCCCCAGCATTTT
J: TRBJ2-3; V: TRBV27; D: NA; size: NA; CDR3: CASRDWARANTDTQYF; DNA: TGTGCCAGTCGGGACTGGGCCAGGGCGAACACAGATACGCAGTATTTT
J: TRBJ2-7; V: TRBV27; D: TRBD1; size: NA; CDR3: CASSPGRGQGTYEQYF; DNA: TGTGCCAGCAGTCCAGGCCGTGGACAGGGGACCTACGAGCAGTACTTC
J: TRBJ2-3; V: TRBV4-1; D: NA; size: NA; CDR3: CASSQPRRLGTDTQYF; DNA: TGCGCCAGCAGCCAACCCCGTCGACTAGGCACAGATACGCAGTATTTT
J: TRBJ2-5; V: TRBV2; D: NA; size: NA; CDR3: CASSEARTQYF; DNA: TGTGCCAGCAGTGAAGCGAGGACCCAGTACTTC
J: TRBJ1-4; V: TRBV4-2; D: TRBD1; size: NA; CDR3: CASSQVSGGSEKLFF; DNA: TGTGCCAGCAGCCAAGTTTCAGGGGGAAGTGAAAAACTGTTTTTT
J: TRBJ2-1; V: TRBV7-9; D: NA; size: NA; CDR3: CASSFPSGPENEQFF; DNA: TGTGCCAGCAGCTTTCCGAGCGGACCAGAGAATGAGCAGTTCTTC
J: TRBJ2-7; V: TRBV4-3; D: TRBD2; size: NA; CDR3: CASSRSRAGGPYEQYF; DNA: TGCGCCAGCAGCCGATCGAGGGCGGGAGGGCCATACGAGCAGTACTTC
J: TRBJ2-7; V: TRBV9; D: TRBD2; size: NA; CDR3: CASSGGGSSYEQYF; DNA: TGTGCCAGCAGCGGGGGCGGGAGCTCCTACGAGCAGTACTTC
J: TRBJ1-2; V: TRBV7-6; D: TRBD1; size: few; CDR3: CASSLDSGGYGYTF; DNA: TGTGCCAGCAGCTTAGATTCAGGGGGGTATGGCTACACCTTC
J: TRBJ2-7; V: TRBV2; D: NA; size: NA; CDR3: CASRGTLGQVGEYEQYF; DNA: TGTGCCAGCAGGGGAACACTGGGACAAGTGGGGGAGTACGAGCAGTACTTC
J: TRBJ2-7; V: TRBV7-9; D: NA; size: NA; CDR3: CASSLDSLSAAEQYF; DNA: TGTGCCAGCAGCTTGGATAGCTTGTCAGCCGCCGAGCAGTACTTC
J: TRBJ2-2; V: TRBV6-1; D: NA; size: few; CDR3: CASSEAGDTGELFF; DNA: TGTGCCAGCAGTGAAGCGGGAGACACCGGGGAGCTGTTTTTT
J: TRBJ1-6; V: TRBV4-1; D: NA; size: NA; CDR3: CASMTASSYNSPLHF; DNA: TGCGCCAGCATGACAGCTAGCTCCTATAATTCACCCCTCCACTTT
J: TRBJ2-2; V: TRBV5-4; D: NA; size: NA; CDR3: CASSLAKQGGTTNTGELFF; DNA: TGTGCCAGCAGCTTGGCCAAGCAGGGGGGCACGACGAACACCGGGGAGCTGTTTTTT
J: TRBJ1-1; V: TRBV2; D: NA; size: few; CDR3: CASSGELHTEAFF; DNA: TGTGCCAGCAGTGGGGAGCTCCACACTGAAGCTTTCTTT
J: TRBJ1-5; V: TRBV7-9; D: NA; size: NA; CDR3: CASSLRGWRQPQHF; DNA: TGTGCCAGCAGCTTGAGAGGGTGGCGGCAGCCCCAGCATTTT
J: TRBJ2-1; V: TRBV18; D: NA; size: NA; CDR3: CASSPAGPYHNEQFF; DNA: TGTGCCAGCTCACCCGCGGGTCCGTACCACAATGAGCAGTTCTTC
J: TRBJ2-6; V: TRBV7-8; D: TRBD1; size: NA; CDR3: CASRFPPGQRSGANVLTF; DNA: TGTGCCAGCCGATTCCCTCCGGGACAGCGCTCTGGGGCCAACGTCCTGACTTTC
J: TRBJ2-1; V: TRBV7-2; D: NA; size: NA; CDR3: CASSNVRDWTYNEQFF; DNA: TGTGCCAGCAGCAACGTCCGGGATTGGACCTACAATGAGCAGTTCTTC
J: TRBJ1-3; V: TRBV28; D: TRBD1; size: NA; CDR3: CASSSDGQGLVNTIYF; DNA: TGTGCCAGCAGTTCGGACGGACAGGGTTTGGTAAACACCATATATTTT
J: TRBJ2-7; V: TRBV6-1; D: TRBD1; size: NA; CDR3: CASSTPGQAIYEQYF; DNA: TGTGCCAGCAGTACCCCGGGACAGGCCATCTACGAGCAGTACTTC
J: TRBJ1-4; V: TRBV5-6; D: NA; size: NA; CDR3: CASQGTPGEKLFF; DNA: TGTGCCAGCCAAGGGACACCGGGGGAAAAACTGTTTTTT
J: TRBJ1-1; V: TRBV5-1; D: NA; size: NA; CDR3: CASSVGGTTEAFF; DNA: TGCGCCAGCAGTGTTGGGGGGACCACTGAAGCTTTCTTT
J: TRBJ2-2; V: TRBV18; D: TRBD2; size: NA; CDR3: CASLLPGLAGENTGELFF; DNA: TGTGCCAGCCTCCTCCCGGGACTAGCGGGGGAAAACACCGGGGAGCTGTTTTTT
J: TRBJ2-7; V: TRBV30; D: NA; size: NA; CDR3: CAWSEGGTYEQYF; DNA: TGTGCCTGGAGTGAAGGCGGGACCTACGAGCAGTACTTC
J: TRBJ1-2; V: TRBV7-9; D: NA; size: NA; CDR3: CASSFRGPYGYTF; DNA: TGTGCCAGCAGCTTTAGGGGCCCCTATGGCTACACCTTC
J: TRBJ2-1; V: TRBV7-3; D: NA; size: NA; CDR3: CASSLGGEQFF; DNA: TGTGCCAGCAGCTTGGGGGGTGAGCAGTTCTTC
J: TRBJ2-1; V: TRBV11-2; D: TRBD2; size: NA; CDR3: CASQGLAGVRSYGEQFF; DNA: TGTGCCAGCCAGGGACTAGCGGGAGTCCGCTCTTACGGTGAGCAGTTCTTC
J: TRBJ1-4; V: TRBV4-2; D: NA; size: once; CDR3: CASSQALRAGANEKLFF; DNA: TGTGCCAGCAGCCAAGCCCTCCGAGCAGGGGCTAATGAAAAACTGTTTTTT
J: TRBJ2-3; V: TRBV7-8; D: NA; size: NA; CDR3: CASSHTDTQYF; DNA: TGTGCCAGCAGCCACACAGATACGCAGTATTTT
J: TRBJ2-3; V: TRBV18; D: TRBD2; size: NA; CDR3: CASSPKVLAGGSKDTQYF; DNA: TGTGCCAGCTCACCTAAGGTCCTAGCGGGAGGAAGTAAAGATACGCAGTATTTT
J: TRBJ2-2; V: TRBV6-6; D: NA; size: NA; CDR3: CASSYTETGELFF; DNA: TGTGCCAGCAGTTACACTGAGACCGGGGAGCTGTTTTTT
J: TRBJ2-5; V: TRBV4-1; D: TRBD2; size: NA; CDR3: CASSQESLAGNGETQYF; DNA: TGCGCCAGCAGCCAAGAATCGCTAGCGGGAAATGGAGAGACCCAGTACTTC
J: TRBJ1-2; V: TRBV4-1; D: NA; size: NA; CDR3: CASSQDRRSYNYGYTF; DNA: TGCGCCAGCAGCCAAGATCGCAGGTCTTATAACTATGGCTACACCTTC
J: TRBJ1-1; V: TRBV11-1; D: TRBD1; size: NA; CDR3: CASSIATMAGGFPDTEAFF; DNA: TGTGCCAGCAGCATAGCTACGATGGCAGGGGGTTTTCCGGACACTGAAGCTTTCTTT
J: TRBJ2-1; V: TRBV27; D: NA; size: NA; CDR3: CASTSRWGRGREEQFF; DNA: TGTGCCAGCACCTCCAGGTGGGGGCGCGGGAGAGAGGAGCAGTTCTTC
J: TRBJ2-7; V: TRBV11-2; D: NA; size: NA; CDR3: CASSLTSPAYEQYF; DNA: TGTGCCAGCAGTCTAACTAGTCCCGCCTACGAGCAGTACTTC
J: TRBJ2-3; V: TRBV4-1; D: NA; size: NA; CDR3: CASSQVGGFSTDTQYF; DNA: TGCGCCAGCAGCCAAGTTGGCGGGTTTAGCACAGATACGCAGTATTTT
J: TRBJ2-1; V: TRBV20-1; D: TRBD1; size: NA; CDR3: CSAMDRAEQFF; DNA: TGCAGTGCCATGGACAGGGCTGAGCAGTTCTTC
J: TRBJ2-5; V: TRBV7-3; D: NA; size: NA; CDR3: CASSLTGFGLGTQYF; DNA: TGTGCCAGCAGCTTAACGGGTTTCGGACTTGGGACCCAGTACTTC
J: TRBJ2-1; V: TRBV27; D: TRBD2; size: once; CDR3: CASSKTSGVREFF; DNA: TGTGCCAGCAGTAAGACTAGCGGGGTCCGGGAGTTCTTC
J: TRBJ2-7; V: TRBV7-9; D: NA; size: NA; CDR3: CASSLDRGYEQYF; DNA: TGTGCCAGCAGCCTCGATCGGGGGTACGAGCAGTACTTC
J: TRBJ2-7; V: TRBV6-6; D: TRBD2; size: NA; CDR3: CASSYSRREDEQYF; DNA: TGTGCCAGCAGTTACTCGAGGCGGGAGGACGAGCAGTACTTC
J: TRBJ2-2; V: TRBV4-1; D: NA; size: NA; CDR3: CASSQGRSGGAGELFF; DNA: TGCGCCAGCAGCCAAGGTCGATCGGGGGGCGCCGGGGAGCTGTTTTTT
J: TRBJ2-7; V: TRBV7-2; D: TRBD2; size: NA; CDR3: CASSLEASGRAHEQYF; DNA: TGTGCCAGCAGCTTAGAGGCTAGCGGGAGGGCCCACGAGCAGTACTTC
J: TRBJ2-3; V: TRBV6-1; D: TRBD2; size: NA; CDR3: CASLVTSGSPDTQYF; DNA: TGTGCCAGCCTCGTGACTAGCGGGAGCCCAGATACGCAGTATTTT
J: TRBJ2-7; V: TRBV19; D: TRBD2; size: NA; CDR3: CASSISTSGNDEQYF; DNA: TGTGCCAGTAGTATTTCGACTAGCGGGAACGACGAGCAGTACTTC
J: TRBJ2-1; V: TRBV7-3; D: NA; size: NA; CDR3: CASSPGVLNEQFF; DNA: TGTGCCAGCAGCCCCGGGGTGCTCAATGAGCAGTTCTTC
J: TRBJ2-5; V: TRBV11-3; D: TRBD2; size: NA; CDR3: CASSPREGTQYF; DNA: TGTGCCAGCAGCCCGCGGGAGGGGACCCAGTACTTC
J: TRBJ2-1; V: TRBV21-1; D: NA; size: NA; CDR3: CASSITTRGSRKPYNEQFF; DNA: TGTGCCAGCAGCATAACGACTAGGGGCTCCAGAAAACCCTACAATGAGCAGTTCTTC
J: TRBJ1-2; V: TRBV5-6; D: TRBD1; size: NA; CDR3: CASSFTGANYGYTF; DNA: TGTGCCAGCAGCTTTACAGGGGCTAACTATGGCTACACCTTC
J: TRBJ2-1; V: TRBV9; D: TRBD2; size: NA; CDR3: CASSVDWGGGLASYNEQFF; DNA: TGTGCCAGCAGCGTTGACTGGGGCGGGGGACTAGCGTCCTACAATGAGCAGTTCTTC
J: TRBJ2-1; V: TRBV19; D: TRBD2; size: NA; CDR3: CASSPGTSGSDEQFF; DNA: TGTGCCAGTAGTCCCGGGACTAGCGGGAGCGATGAGCAGTTCTTC
J: TRBJ1-1; V: TRBV4-2; D: NA; size: NA; CDR3: CASSHTGRLLGTEAFF; DNA: TGTGCCAGCAGCCACACAGGACGATTATTGGGTACTGAAGCTTTCTTT